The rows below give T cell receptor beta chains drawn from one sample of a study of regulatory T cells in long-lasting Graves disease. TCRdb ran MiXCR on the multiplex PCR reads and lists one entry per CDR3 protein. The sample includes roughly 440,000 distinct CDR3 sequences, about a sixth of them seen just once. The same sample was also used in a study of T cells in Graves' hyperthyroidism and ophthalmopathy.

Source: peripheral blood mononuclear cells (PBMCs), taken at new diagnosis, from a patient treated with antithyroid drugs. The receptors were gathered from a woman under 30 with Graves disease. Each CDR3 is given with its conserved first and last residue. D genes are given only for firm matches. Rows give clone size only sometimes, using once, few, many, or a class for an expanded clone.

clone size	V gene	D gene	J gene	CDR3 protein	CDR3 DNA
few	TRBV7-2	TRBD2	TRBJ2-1	CASSLVASGRYNEQFF	TGTGCCAGCAGCTTAGTGGCTAGCGGCCGTTACAATGAGCAGTTCTTC
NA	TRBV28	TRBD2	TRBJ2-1	CASSFSGRGVNEQFF	TGTGCCAGCAGTTTTAGCGGGAGAGGAGTTAATGAGCAGTTCTTC
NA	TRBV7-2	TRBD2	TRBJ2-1	CASRFTGLVFNEQFF	TGTGCCAGCAGATTTACGGGACTAGTCTTTAATGAGCAGTTCTTC
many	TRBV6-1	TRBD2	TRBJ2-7	CASSEAGAGRAYEQYF	TGTGCCAGCAGTGAAGCTGGAGCGGGAAGAGCCTACGAGCAGTACTTC
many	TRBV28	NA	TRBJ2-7	CASSPLLRGLREQYF	TGTGCCAGCAGTCCCCTACTTAGGGGATTAAGGGAGCAGTACTTC
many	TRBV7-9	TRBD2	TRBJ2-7	CASGLAGEFEQYF	TGTGCCAGCGGACTAGCGGGAGAGTTTGAGCAGTACTTC
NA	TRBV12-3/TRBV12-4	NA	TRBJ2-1	CASSLTRQLGYNEQFF	TGTGCCAGCAGTTTAACCCGACAGTTGGGATACAATGAGCAGTTCTTC
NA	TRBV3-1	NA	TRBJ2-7	CASSQPYSEQYF	TGTGCCAGCAGCCAACCTTACAGCGAGCAGTACTTC
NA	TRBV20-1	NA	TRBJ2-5	CSARDPAGAGETQYF	TGCAGTGCTAGGGACCCTGCGGGGGCCGGAGAGACCCAGTACTTC
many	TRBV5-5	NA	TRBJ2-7	CASSLTSEAEQYF	TGTGCCAGCAGCTTAACGAGCGAAGCTGAGCAGTACTTC
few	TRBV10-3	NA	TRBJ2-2	CATTGEEGGELFF	TGTGCCACCACAGGGGAGGAGGGCGGGGAGCTGTTTTTT
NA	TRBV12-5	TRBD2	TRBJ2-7	CASGLTPGLAYEQCF	TGTGCTAGTGGTTTGACTCCCGGACTAGCCTACGAGCAGTGCTTC
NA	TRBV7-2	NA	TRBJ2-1	CASSPPGLAPNNEQFF	TGTGCCAGCAGCCCCCCGGGCCTCGCCCCAAACAATGAGCAGTTCTTC
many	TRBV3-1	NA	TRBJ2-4	CASSHQGDIQYF	TGTGCCAGCAGCCACCAGGGTGACATTCAGTACTTC
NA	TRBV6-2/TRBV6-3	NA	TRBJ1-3	CASSYSGAGSGNTIYF	TGTGCCAGCAGTTACTCCGGGGCAGGCTCTGGAAACACCATATATTTT
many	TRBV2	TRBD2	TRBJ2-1	CASSDSRGLAGSRARF	TGTGCCAGCAGTGATTCAAGAGGACTAGCGGGATCGCGGGCCCGGTTC
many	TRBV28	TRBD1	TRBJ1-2	CASSWEQGARGYTF	TGTGCCAGCAGTTGGGAACAGGGGGCTCGTGGCTACACCTTC
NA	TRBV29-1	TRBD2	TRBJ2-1	CSVEVRLAGVGEQFF	TGCAGCGTTGAAGTACGGCTAGCGGGAGTCGGAGAGCAGTTCTTC
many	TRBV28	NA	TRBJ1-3	CASSFGSDISGNTIYF	TGTGCCAGCAGTTTCGGGTCGGACATCTCTGGAAACACCATATATTTT
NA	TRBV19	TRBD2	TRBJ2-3	CASSTSGIADTQYF	TGTGCCAGTAGTACTAGCGGGATCGCAGATACGCAGTATTTT
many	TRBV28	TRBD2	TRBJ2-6	CASSQDTSGAIYGANVLTF	TGTGCCAGCAGTCAAGACACTAGCGGGGCCATATATGGGGCCAACGTCCTGACTTTC
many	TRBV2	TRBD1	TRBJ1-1	CASARGQANTEAFF	TGTGCCAGCGCTCGGGGACAGGCGAACACTGAAGCTTTCTTT
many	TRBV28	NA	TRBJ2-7	CASSSEPSYEQYF	TGTGCCAGCAGTTCGGAACCTTCCTACGAGCAGTACTTC
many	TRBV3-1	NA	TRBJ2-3	CASSQAAGYTDTQYF	TGTGCCAGCAGCCAAGCGGCAGGGTACACAGATACGCAGTATTTT
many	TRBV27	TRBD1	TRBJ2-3	CASRPGTGRFFTQYF	TGTGCCAGCAGACCCGGGACAGGACGGTTTTTTACGCAGTATTTT
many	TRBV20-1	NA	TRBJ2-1	CSVGTERAYNEQFF	TGCAGTGTAGGTACGGAGCGAGCCTACAATGAGCAGTTCTTC
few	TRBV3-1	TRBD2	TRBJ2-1	CASSQVPSGRSSYNEQFF	TGTGCCAGCAGCCAAGTTCCTAGCGGGAGGAGCTCCTACAATGAGCAGTTCTTC
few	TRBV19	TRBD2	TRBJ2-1	CASSLKAGGGSYNEQFF	TGTGCCAGTAGTCTCAAAGCGGGAGGCGGGTCCTACAATGAGCAGTTCTTC
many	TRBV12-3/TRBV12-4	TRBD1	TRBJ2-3	CASNIHRGHTDTQYF	TGTGCCAGCAACATACACAGGGGACACACAGATACGCAGTATTTT
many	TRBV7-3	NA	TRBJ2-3	CASSFMLTDTQYF	TGTGCCAGCAGCTTCATGCTTACAGATACGCAGTATTTT
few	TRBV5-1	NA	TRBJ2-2	CASSFQNGELFF	TGCGCCAGCAGCTTCCAGAACGGGGAGCTGTTTTTT
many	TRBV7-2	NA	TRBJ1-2	CASSLEGGSGYTF	TGTGCCAGCAGCTTAGAGGGGGGTTCGGGCTACACCTTC
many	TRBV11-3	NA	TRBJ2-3	CASSIRSDTQYF	TGTGCCAGCAGCATACGATCAGATACGCAGTATTTT
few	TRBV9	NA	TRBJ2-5	CASSARQAGAQETQYF	TGTGCCAGCAGCGCCAGACAGGCCGGCGCTCAAGAGACCCAGTACTTC
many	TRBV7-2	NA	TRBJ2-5	CASGVPSGTQYF	TGTGCCAGCGGAGTACCTTCGGGGACCCAGTACTTC
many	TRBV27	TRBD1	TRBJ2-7	CASSLRGQVWYEQYF	TGTGCCAGCAGTTTACGAGGACAGGTTTGGTACGAGCAGTACTTC
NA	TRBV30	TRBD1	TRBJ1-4	CAWSEGATNEKLFF	TGTGCCTGGAGTGAGGGGGCGACTAATGAAAAACTGTTTTTT
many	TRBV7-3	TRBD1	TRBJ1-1	CASSPQQGARTEAFF	TGTGCCAGCAGCCCTCAGCAGGGGGCGCGAACTGAAGCTTTCTTT